The clone carrying this TCR beta chain has only one observation. A much more abundant neighbour one base away suggests this may be a read error. The record originates from a study of T-cell reconstitution after alpha-beta-depleted transplantation in children. As it was prepared, the TCRbeta library received unique molecular identifiers. TCRdb reprocessed the PCR reads with MiXCR, giving one entry per CDR3 protein. Here the sample spans 200,000 to 300,000 distinct CDR3 sequences, about 11% being singletons. This receptor was taken from a human donor who donated a stem cell graft to a child with acute lymphoblastic leukemia. Sample: PBMCs from the stem cell graft donor, taken from the stem cell graft.

The CDR3 loop is CASSLVSPSRNTIYF. The CDR3, as DNA: TGTGCCAGCAGCTTAGTATCTCCCTCTAGAAACACCATATATTTT. The chain combines TRBV7-8 with TRBJ1-3; D unresolved. Germline V gene lookup returns CDR1 SGHVS and CDR2 FQNEAQ. The CDR3 sequence is 15 residues long.